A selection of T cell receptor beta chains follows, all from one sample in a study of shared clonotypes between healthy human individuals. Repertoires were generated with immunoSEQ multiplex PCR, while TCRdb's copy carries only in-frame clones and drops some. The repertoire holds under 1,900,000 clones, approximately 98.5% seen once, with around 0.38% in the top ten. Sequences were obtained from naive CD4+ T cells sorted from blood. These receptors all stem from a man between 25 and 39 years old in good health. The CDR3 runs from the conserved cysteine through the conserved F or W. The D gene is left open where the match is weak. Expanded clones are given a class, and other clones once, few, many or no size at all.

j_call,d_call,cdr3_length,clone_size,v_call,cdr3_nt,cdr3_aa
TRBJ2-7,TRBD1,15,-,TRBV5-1,TGCGCCAGCAGCGCCAAGACAGGGGCCGTCAACGAGCAGTACTTC,CASSAKTGAVNEQYF
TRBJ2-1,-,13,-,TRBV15,TGTGCCACCAGCGTCCGGTCTTCGGATGAGCAGTTCTTC,CATSVRSSDEQFF
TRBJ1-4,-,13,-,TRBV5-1,TGCGCCACCCGGGTGACAACTAATGAAAAACTGTTTTTT,CATRVTTNEKLFF
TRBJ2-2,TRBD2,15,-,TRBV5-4,TGTGCCAGCACCACGGGGGGGCCCAACACCGGGGAGCTGTTTTTT,CASTTGGPNTGELFF
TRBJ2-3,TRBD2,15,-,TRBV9,TGTGCCAGCAGCGTTAGCGGGAGAAGTACAGATACGCAGTATTTT,CASSVSGRSTDTQYF
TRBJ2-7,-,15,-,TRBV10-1,TGCGCCAGCAGTGATTTTCCCGGGATTAACTACGAGCAGTACTTC,CASSDFPGINYEQYF
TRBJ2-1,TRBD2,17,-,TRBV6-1,TGTGCCAGCAGTGAAGGGGGGACTAGCGGGACCTACAATGAGCAGTTCTTC,CASSEGGTSGTYNEQFF
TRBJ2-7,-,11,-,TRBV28,TGTGCCAGCAGGACCGGGATTTCAGAGATCTTC,CASRTGISEIF
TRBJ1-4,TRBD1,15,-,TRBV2,TGTGCCAGCAGCTTTGGACAGGGAGGCTATGAAAAACTGTTTTTT,CASSFGQGGYEKLFF
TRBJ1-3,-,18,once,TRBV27,TGTGCCACCGATCCTTGTCCCAGGACGGTCCTCTCTGGAAACACCATATATTTT,CATDPCPRTVLSGNTIYF
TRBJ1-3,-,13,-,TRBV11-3,TGTGCCAGCAGCTTAGAGGTTGGAAACACCATATATTTT,CASSLEVGNTIYF
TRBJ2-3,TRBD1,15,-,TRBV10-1,TGCGCCAGCAGTGGACTGGGACAGGGAACAGATACGCAGTATTTT,CASSGLGQGTDTQYF
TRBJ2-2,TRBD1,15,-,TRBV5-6,TGTGCCAGCAGCTTGCCGACAGGGGGGAATGGGGAGCTGTTTTTT,CASSLPTGGNGELFF
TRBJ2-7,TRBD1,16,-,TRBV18,TGTGCCAGCTCACCAAATCAAGGGACAGGGCAAAACGAGCAGTACTTC,CASSPNQGTGQNEQYF
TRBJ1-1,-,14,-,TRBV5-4,TGTGCCAGCAGCTCCCCAGGTATGAACACTGAAGCTTTCTTT,CASSSPGMNTEAFF
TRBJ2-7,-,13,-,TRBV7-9,TGTGCCAGCAGCTTTGGGCAGACCTACGAGCAGTACTTC,CASSFGQTYEQYF
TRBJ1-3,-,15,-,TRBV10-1,TGCGCCAGCAGTGAGCGGCGGGGCTCTGGAAACACCATATATTTT,CASSERRGSGNTIYF
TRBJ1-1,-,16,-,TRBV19,TGTGCCAGTACGGTCATCTTGGACAGCATGAACACTGAAGCTTTCTTT,CASTVILDSMNTEAFF
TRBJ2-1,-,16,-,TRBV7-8,TGTGCCAGCAGCTTAAGACGGACAGTAAGGTACAATGAGCAGTTCTTC,CASSLRRTVRYNEQFF